The 11 T cell receptor beta chains given below trace back to one sample, sequenced in a study of OX40 agonist ivuxolimab in advanced cancers. The library relied on the immunoSEQ multiplex PCR assay. TCRdb took over this immuneACCESS table, retaining in-frame rearrangements with V and J assigned. Such tables are incomplete; in checked studies, under half of the missing clones stem from an unresolved V gene, and the remainder is unexplained. The sample records roughly 48,000 clones, 84% of which are singletons. Of the sample, around 1.1% falls within the top ten clones. The sequencing here drew on CD4+ or CD8+ T cells sorted from blood, taken in a trial of the OX40 agonist ivuxolimab. The receptors come from an adult with an advanced solid tumor such as melanoma, head and neck, liver or kidney cancer.

The J gene is TRBJ2-5, the V gene TRBV7-9, with D perhaps matching TRBD1 or TRBD2 (5 bases each). The J call may be faulty, since TRBJ2-7 better matches the DNA end. Germline V CDR1 and CDR2: SEHNR, FQNEAQ (reference sequence). CDR3 length equals 12 residues. The CDR3 coding sequence is TGTGCCAGCAGCTTCCCTGGGACCGAGCAGTACTTC. Its protein product is CASSFPGTEQYF.

The CDR3 region has the DNA TGCGCCAGCAGCCCTACAGGGGAGGGTCAGCCCCAGCATTTT. This translates into CASSPTGEGQPQHF. The genes are TRBV4-1 and TRBJ1-5; TRBD1 matches at 7 bases. V gave up 4 bases and J gave up 6 bases; unmatched junction bases: 6. There are 14 residues in the CDR3. Germline loops: CDR1 MGHRA, CDR2 YSYEKL.

The chain has TRBV6-1 and TRBJ2-7, with TRBD2 identical over 7 bases. The ends lost 11 bases at V and 2 bases at J; junction bases unmatched: 9. This CDR3 is 13 amino acids long. The germline gives CDR1 MNHNS, CDR2 SASEGT. The CDR3 region is CAGGVDPTYEQYF. The CDR3 DNA follows: TGTGCCGGGGGGGTAGATCCGACCTACGAGCAGTACTTC.

The chain combines TRBV7-6 with TRBJ2-3; the match to TRBD2 covers 13 bases. The length of the CDR3 is 17 residues. Germline CDR1 SGHVS, CDR2 FNYEAQ. Germline trimming cut 5 bases from V and 2 bases from J; bases unmatched to any gene: 7. The CDR3 DNA reads TGTGCCAGCAGCCCGGGGACTAGCGGGACCCTCACAGATACGCAGTATTTT. Protein: CASSPGTSGTLTDTQYF.

The V gene is TRBV5-1, the J gene TRBJ1-1; D not certain. Trimming took off 1 base at V and 0 bases at J, with 13 bases between the two ends. The CDR3 spans 16 residues. Looked up from germline, CDR1 is SGHRS and CDR2 is YFSETQ. The CDR3 nucleotides read TGCGCCAGCAGCTTGAGAGCTGAACCTTTGAACACTGAAGCTTTCTTT. It encodes CASSLRAEPLNTEAFF.

The chain carries TRBV7-6 and TRBJ2-7, with D possibly TRBD2 on 6 matching bases. There are 14 residues in the CDR3. Germline V lookup: CDR1 SGHVS, CDR2 FNYEAQ. Trimming cost V 1 base and J 7 bases, with 14 bases left between them. CDR3 residues: CASSLDMRAGEQYF. DNA of the CDR3: TGTGCCAGCAGCTTAGATATGCGGGCGGGGGAGCAGTACTTC.

This clone ranks as medium-sized. The J gene is TRBJ1-3, the V gene TRBV11-3, with TRBD1 as a possible D gene (5 bases). V lost 1 base to trimming and J lost 0 bases, with 7 bases between them. Germline CDR1 is SGHNT and CDR2 is YENEEA. The CDR3 is 15 residues long. The CDR3 sequence is CASSLGGVSGNTIYF. The CDR3 DNA reads as TGTGCCAGCAGCTTAGGAGGGGTCTCTGGAAACACCATATATTTT.

The chain carries TRBV18 and TRBJ1-2; D is undetermined. Trimming removed 6 bases from V and 8 bases from J, with 10 bases in between. Germline values: CDR1 KGHSH, CDR2 LQKENI. CDR3 length: 11 amino acids. For the CDR3, the DNA is TGTGCCAGCTCCCTTGACAAGGGCTACACCTTC. Its translation: CASSLDKGYTF.

The rearrangement uses TRBV27 and TRBJ2-5; 13 bases agree with TRBD2. This CDR3 is 16 amino acids long. V was pared by 7 bases and J by 7 bases, with 12 bases of the junction left unmatched. CDR1 is MNHEY, CDR2 SMNVEV, per germline (reference sequence). The CDR3 spells CASTARTSGGRGTQYF. In DNA, the CDR3 is TGTGCCAGCACCGCCCGGACTAGCGGGGGTCGGGGGACCCAGTACTTC.

This clone came up once. The chain couples TRBV4-1 to TRBJ2-1; TRBD2 agrees at 10 bases. This CDR3 region has 17 residues. Germline trimming cut 0 bases from V and 6 bases from J; bases unmatched to any gene: 8. Germline V gene data show CDR1 as MGHRA and CDR2 as YSYEKL. CDR3 protein: CASSQERWTSGFNEQFF. CDR3 coding DNA: TGCGCCAGCAGCCAAGAAAGATGGACTAGCGGCTTCAATGAGCAGTTCTTC.

J is TRBJ2-5 and V is TRBV25-1, with D tentatively TRBD2 (6 bases). This CDR3 has 15 amino acids. V was clipped by 7 bases and J by 1 base, with 16 bases between them. The germline gives CDR1 MGHDK, CDR2 SYGVNS. CDR3 protein: CASNTRRGTQETQYF. The DNA of the CDR3 is TGTGCCAGCAATACTAGACGGGGGACCCAAGAGACCCAGTACTTC. The variable domain in full, completed from reference TRBV25-1 and TRBJ2-5, reads EADIYQTPRYLVIGTGKKITLECSQTMGHDKMYWYQQDPGMELHLIHYSYGVNSTEKGDLSSESTVSRIRTEHFPLTLESARPSHTSQYLCASNTRRGTQETQYFGPGTRLLVL.